This T cell receptor beta chain was identified during a study of early stage breast cancer tumors (dated 2017 in TCRdb). As for the study more broadly: Of the 16 invasive breast tumors, some twelve were found to be estrogen receptor-positive, progesterone receptor-positive and HER2-negative. Most of the 12 ER+/PR+/HER2- tumors were invasive ductal carcinomas, while the other four were invasive lobular carcinomas. On average, each sample got around 10-fold read coverage. The samples as a whole yielded a few million detected templates, corresponding to around 1,100,000 unique clonotypes. The paper's findings and limits, for the study overall: Repertoires from blood and normal breast were more alike than repertoires from blood and tumor, and in about 85% of the 16 patients, comparing each tissue with blood separated tumor from normal. Because the cohort was small, analysis by tumor subtype was not possible. Compared with adjacent normal breast tissue, tumors had about 2.5-fold higher T cell density and higher clonality. Chain pairing and functional markers such as CD4, CD8 and FOXP3 were not captured by bulk genomic DNA sequencing of unsorted cells. Enriched TCRB sequences shared across patients were found to be mostly commonly generated sequences that were unlikely to play an important role in the tumor microenvironment.

Worth noting for this clone: Its antigen remains unidentified. No base quality information exists; no much larger clone differs at one position.

As encoded in the germline V gene (reference sequence), CDR1 is LNHDA while CDR2 is SQIVND. The CDR3 starts with the cysteine, ends with the phenylalanine, and has 14 residues. Only the CDR3 DNA is retained, 42 bases long and in frame from the first base. Germline trimming: 5 bases from V, 5 bases from J; junction bases outside gene matches: 3. Each sample was amplified in two independent genomic DNA replicates, using approximately 0.5 ug for blood and 1.5 ug for tumor or normal breast. TCRB sequencing of genomic DNA was carried out with the ImmunoSeq Intro kit according to the manufacturer's instructions. Multiplex PCR ran approximately 34 cycles with proprietary primers and spike-in control sequences for absolute quantification. Single-end 150-bp reads were used to sequence an 87-bp fragment spanning the CDR3 plus the flanking V and J genes. Each lane of an Illumina MiSeq using version 3.0 chemistry carried seven multiplexed samples, with two replicates per sample. Concerning the study's data processing: The vendor's proprietary pipeline processed the raw data and merged both replicates into a single result for each sample. To define clonotypes, the study grouped productive rearrangements that shared the V-gene family, CDR3 amino acid sequence and J-gene segment. Clonality was computed as 1 minus the normalized Shannon entropy (Pielou evenness) of TCRB abundances. To estimate T cell density, the total number of templates was divided by the number of input cells, which was inferred from the amount of DNA input. Recon was used with default parameters to estimate total repertoire diversity and clonality. Clonotypes with over 0.1% abundance in tumor and at least 32-fold higher abundance in tumor than in normal breast were defined as tumor-enriched. As stored in TCRdb, this immuneACCESS dataset retains in-frame rearrangements with V and J assigned. A fraction of the clones does not appear; measured against another copy, unresolved V genes explain less than half of the discrepancy, and the remainder lacks a known reason. That table is the source of V, J and clone size, and D and trimming were worked out from the DNA. Recorded for this sample are around 41,000 clones; about 73% of them occurred a single time. The ten largest clones take up roughly 6.8% of the sample.

The study profiled bulk TCR beta-chain repertoires in matched peripheral blood, tumor and adjacent normal breast tissue taken from over 15 patients with early-stage breast cancer. Before surgery, roughly 4.5-10 mL of whole blood was collected into EDTA tubes and then processed within 2 hours. Ficoll-Paque centrifugation in SepMate-50 tubes was used to isolate peripheral blood mononuclear cells. PBMCs were cryopreserved in aliquots of roughly 1.9 to 4 million cells in about 90% FBS with 10% DMSO and kept in liquid nitrogen. The Qiagen AllPrep DNA/RNA Mini kit was used to extract genomic DNA. The V gene is TRBV19 and the J gene is TRBJ2-7, and TRBD2 matches 13 of the central bases. The material sequenced was blood. The sequence derives from a person aged 45-60 years with breast cancer. The nucleotide sequence is TGTGCCAGTAGTGGACTAGCGGGAGTCAACGAGCAGTACTTC. It is translated as CASSGLAGVNEQYF.